The 2 T cell receptor beta chains given below trace back to one sample, sequenced in a study of post-analysis software for immune sequencing data (dated by TCRdb to 2015 to 2017). What the study reported, not specific to this receptor: Several TRBV segments, including TRBV5-6, TRBV5-1 and TRBV20-1, were significantly more frequent in patients than controls.

These TCRs are of unknown antigen specificity. Preparation of the library involved PCR. The sequencer listed for this sample is Illumina HiSeq 2500. To reduce PCR and sequencing biases, unique molecular identifiers were incorporated into the TCR beta cDNA libraries. TCRdb itself trimmed the public reads at Q25 with fastp, ran MiXCR and retained productive beta chains. All rows with the same CDR3 protein become a single entry with the most common DNA and genes. In this sample the table shows hundreds of thousands of distinct CDR3 sequences, 55% to 60% of which occur a single time. Clones ranked in the top ten supply around 11% of the sample. The sample was blood. These receptors were taken from a girl under 10 years old with multiple sclerosis.

The J gene is TRBJ2-1, the V gene TRBV21-1; the listed D gene, TRBD1, was not tested against the DNA. TRBV21-1 is reported as a pseudogene. The CDR3 totals 16 residues. CDR3 region: CASSKVNTGSVNEQFF. The DNA of the CDR3 is TGTGCCAGCAGCAAAGTGAACACGGGATCTGTTAATGAGCAGTTCTTC.

This chain uses TRBV2 with TRBJ2-5, with D possibly matching TRBD1 (6 bases). CDR3 length: 15 amino acids. Trimming removed 5 bases from V and 4 bases from J, with 17 bases in between. Germline lookup yields CDR1 SNHLY and CDR2 FYNNEI. This chain's CDR3 is CASSPDLQGLETQYF. CDR3 bases: TGTGCCAGCAGTCCCGATCTACAGGGATTAGAGACCCAGTACTTC.